This is a list of T cell receptor beta chains from one sample in a study of T cell changes during pregnancy in multiple sclerosis. Using immunoSEQ multiplex PCR, the repertoire was profiled, and TCRdb retains in-frame clones only, with some absent. There are about 93,000 clones in the sample; around 92% occur only once, and approximately 2% lies in the top ten. Sequenced material: peripheral blood, taken after pregnancy. These receptors were obtained from a female donor with multiple sclerosis, enrolled in a pregnancy study. Each CDR3 is given with its conserved first and last residue. Fields, in order: clone size, J gene, D gene, V gene, CDR3 DNA, CDR3 protein. D genes are given only for firm matches. For some rows the clone size is stated as once, few or many, or as a class when expanded; others skip it.

abundance: .
j_gene: TRBJ1-4
d_gene: .
v_gene: TRBV30
CDR3nt: TGTGCCTGGATTCATGGTTTTGTAGGGGCAACTAATGAAAAACTGTTTTTT
CDR3aa: CAWIHGFVGATNEKLFF

abundance: .
j_gene: TRBJ2-5
d_gene: TRBD2
v_gene: TRBV6-1
CDR3nt: TGTGCCAGCAGTGGACTAGCGGGGGAACAAGAGACCCAGTACTTC
CDR3aa: CASSGLAGEQETQYF

abundance: .
j_gene: TRBJ2-7
d_gene: TRBD2
v_gene: TRBV6-6
CDR3nt: TGTGCCAGCAGTACCGGGACTAGCGGGAGGACCTACGAGCAGTACTTC
CDR3aa: CASSTGTSGRTYEQYF

abundance: .
j_gene: TRBJ2-3
d_gene: TRBD2
v_gene: TRBV5-1
CDR3nt: TGCGCCAGCAGAGAACTAGCGGGAGGCCCAGATACGCAGTATTTT
CDR3aa: CASRELAGGPDTQYF

abundance: .
j_gene: TRBJ2-6
d_gene: .
v_gene: TRBV6-1
CDR3nt: TGTGCCAGCAGTGAGCGGACTCGCTCTGGGGCCAACGTCCTGACTTTC
CDR3aa: CASSERTRSGANVLTF

abundance: few
j_gene: TRBJ1-1
d_gene: TRBD1
v_gene: TRBV19
CDR3nt: TGTGCCAGTATGACAGGGGCGAACACTGAAGCTTTCTTT
CDR3aa: CASMTGANTEAFF

abundance: .
j_gene: TRBJ2-5
d_gene: TRBD1
v_gene: TRBV2
CDR3nt: TGTGCCAGCAGCCCTGACAGGGTGGGGCCTCAAGAGACCCAGTACTTC
CDR3aa: CASSPDRVGPQETQYF

abundance: .
j_gene: TRBJ1-2
d_gene: .
v_gene: TRBV5-6
CDR3nt: TGTGCCAGCAGCTTGGTCGGGGTTGGGTATGGCTACACCTTC
CDR3aa: CASSLVGVGYGYTF

abundance: .
j_gene: TRBJ2-7
d_gene: .
v_gene: TRBV27
CDR3nt: TGTGCCAGCAGTTCCGCGGGACTTTTCTACGAGCAGTACTTC
CDR3aa: CASSSAGLFYEQYF

abundance: .
j_gene: TRBJ2-7
d_gene: TRBD2
v_gene: TRBV29-1
CDR3nt: TGCAGCGTTGAACTAGCGGGAGATTACGAGCAGTACTTC
CDR3aa: CSVELAGDYEQYF

abundance: .
j_gene: TRBJ1-1
d_gene: .
v_gene: TRBV18
CDR3nt: TGTGCCAGCTCACCACGGGTAGCATCCGAAGCTTTCTTT
CDR3aa: CASSPRVASEAFF

abundance: .
j_gene: TRBJ1-5
d_gene: TRBD1
v_gene: TRBV30
CDR3nt: TGTGCCTGGAGTGTACGGGGACAGGGAGATCAGCCCCAGCATTTT
CDR3aa: CAWSVRGQGDQPQHF

abundance: .
j_gene: TRBJ1-2
d_gene: TRBD1
v_gene: TRBV7-6
CDR3nt: TGTGCCAGCAGCTCAAGCCACGGACAGGATAACTATGGCTACACCTTC
CDR3aa: CASSSSHGQDNYGYTF

abundance: .
j_gene: TRBJ1-2
d_gene: .
v_gene: TRBV10-3
CDR3nt: TGTGCCATCTCGGAGGCAGTAAACTATGGCTACACCTTC
CDR3aa: CAISEAVNYGYTF

abundance: .
j_gene: TRBJ2-3
d_gene: TRBD2
v_gene: TRBV9
CDR3nt: TGTGCCAGCAGCGTAGGGGCTAGCGGTTCCATAAACACAGATACGCAGTATTTT
CDR3aa: CASSVGASGSINTDTQYF

abundance: .
j_gene: TRBJ1-5
d_gene: .
v_gene: TRBV11-2
CDR3nt: TGTGCCAGCAGCTTTATGGGCACCCAACAGCCCCAGCATTTT
CDR3aa: CASSFMGTQQPQHF

abundance: .
j_gene: TRBJ1-1
d_gene: .
v_gene: TRBV25-1
CDR3nt: TGTGCCAGCCTCGCTAGGGGGTGGAACACTGAAGCTTTCTTT
CDR3aa: CASLARGWNTEAFF

abundance: .
j_gene: TRBJ2-1
d_gene: .
v_gene: TRBV18
CDR3nt: TGTGCCAGCTCACCACTAGAGAAAAGAAATGAGCAGTTCTTC
CDR3aa: CASSPLEKRNEQFF

abundance: .
j_gene: TRBJ2-7
d_gene: TRBD1
v_gene: TRBV2
CDR3nt: TGTGCCAGCCTAAGGGCGACAGGGGTATACGAGCAGTACTTC
CDR3aa: CASLRATGVYEQYF

abundance: .
j_gene: TRBJ2-7
d_gene: TRBD2
v_gene: TRBV6-1
CDR3nt: TGTGCCAGCAGTGAAGCTAGCGGGAGCTCCTACGAGCAGTACTTC
CDR3aa: CASSEASGSSYEQYF

abundance: .
j_gene: TRBJ1-6
d_gene: .
v_gene: TRBV6-1
CDR3nt: TGTGCCAGCAGTGAAAAGGGTAACAGGGATAATTCACCCCTCCACTTT
CDR3aa: CASSEKGNRDNSPLHF

abundance: .
j_gene: TRBJ1-1
d_gene: .
v_gene: TRBV7-2
CDR3nt: TGTGCCAGCAGCTTAGCCCCTGAGCGTTTTGGTGAAGCTTTCTTT
CDR3aa: CASSLAPERFGEAFF

abundance: .
j_gene: TRBJ1-1
d_gene: TRBD1
v_gene: TRBV6-5
CDR3nt: TGTGCCAGCAGTTCCTCTCCAGGGGGCACTGAAGCTTTCTTT
CDR3aa: CASSSSPGGTEAFF

abundance: .
j_gene: TRBJ1-4
d_gene: .
v_gene: TRBV27
CDR3nt: TGTGCCAGCAGTTCGGGAGGGTTGGGAAAACTGTTTTTT
CDR3aa: CASSSGGLGKLFF

abundance: .
j_gene: TRBJ1-2
d_gene: TRBD1
v_gene: TRBV7-2
CDR3nt: TGTGCCAGCAGCTTAGGGGGGAACAGGGGTGGCTACACCTTC
CDR3aa: CASSLGGNRGGYTF

abundance: .
j_gene: TRBJ1-5
d_gene: .
v_gene: TRBV5-8
CDR3nt: TGTGCCAGCAGCTTTGGCCAGCCCCAGCATTTT
CDR3aa: CASSFGQPQHF

abundance: .
j_gene: TRBJ1-2
d_gene: .
v_gene: TRBV7-2
CDR3nt: TGTGCCAGCAGCTTACCAAAAACGGGGAGGTCTAACTATGGCTACACCTTC
CDR3aa: CASSLPKTGRSNYGYTF

abundance: .
j_gene: TRBJ2-5
d_gene: TRBD2
v_gene: TRBV7-9
CDR3nt: TGTGCCAGCAGCTTAGCGCGTCTAGCGGCCTCTACCCAGTACTTC
CDR3aa: CASSLARLAASTQYF

abundance: few
j_gene: TRBJ1-1
d_gene: .
v_gene: TRBV29-1
CDR3nt: TGCAGCGTTGAAGACAGGGGCACTGAAGCTTTCTTT
CDR3aa: CSVEDRGTEAFF

abundance: .
j_gene: TRBJ2-7
d_gene: .
v_gene: TRBV7-9
CDR3nt: TGTGCCAGCAGCATAATGAGCGAGCAGTACTTC
CDR3aa: CASSIMSEQYF

abundance: .
j_gene: TRBJ1-1
d_gene: TRBD1
v_gene: TRBV19
CDR3nt: TGTGCCAGTAGTGGGCAGGGGGACGCTGAAGCTTTCTTT
CDR3aa: CASSGQGDAEAFF

abundance: .
j_gene: TRBJ1-5
d_gene: TRBD1
v_gene: TRBV19
CDR3nt: TGTGCCAGTAGTACACAGGGGGATCAGCCCCAGCATTTT
CDR3aa: CASSTQGDQPQHF

abundance: .
j_gene: TRBJ2-7
d_gene: TRBD1
v_gene: TRBV27
CDR3nt: TGTGCCAGCAGTATCTCAACGGGACAGACCTTCTACGAGCAGTACTTC
CDR3aa: CASSISTGQTFYEQYF

abundance: .
j_gene: TRBJ2-1
d_gene: .
v_gene: TRBV20-1
CDR3nt: TGCAGTGCTAGCGGGTACAATGAGCAGTTCTTC
CDR3aa: CSASGYNEQFF

abundance: .
j_gene: TRBJ2-7
d_gene: .
v_gene: TRBV2
CDR3nt: TGTGCCAGCAGTGAAGTCCTGTCAAGCAGGGTCGAGCAGTACTTC
CDR3aa: CASSEVLSSRVEQYF

abundance: .
j_gene: TRBJ2-2
d_gene: .
v_gene: TRBV6-6
CDR3nt: TGTGCCAGCATTAACAGGGCGCAGAACACCGGGGAGCTGTTTTTT
CDR3aa: CASINRAQNTGELFF

abundance: once
j_gene: TRBJ2-7
d_gene: .
v_gene: TRBV7-3
CDR3nt: TGTGCCAGCAGCTCGGGGGGCCCGGGCTACGAGCAGTACTTC
CDR3aa: CASSSGGPGYEQYF

abundance: .
j_gene: TRBJ1-5
d_gene: TRBD1
v_gene: TRBV7-8
CDR3nt: TGTGCCAGCAGCCCGACAGGGGGCTGGGGGCTCCAGCATTTT
CDR3aa: CASSPTGGWGLQHF

abundance: .
j_gene: TRBJ2-5
d_gene: .
v_gene: TRBV30
CDR3nt: TGTGCTGCTAACGAGATCGGCCAAGAGACCCAGTACTTC
CDR3aa: CAANEIGQETQYF

abundance: .
j_gene: TRBJ2-2
d_gene: .
v_gene: TRBV7-7
CDR3nt: TGTGCCAGCCAAGCAGGGGTGAGGAACACCGGGGAGCTGTTTTTT
CDR3aa: CASQAGVRNTGELFF

abundance: .
j_gene: TRBJ1-2
d_gene: TRBD1
v_gene: TRBV10-3
CDR3nt: TGTGCCATCAGTGGACAACAGGGGAGTGGCTACACCTTC
CDR3aa: CAISGQQGSGYTF

abundance: .
j_gene: TRBJ2-2
d_gene: .
v_gene: TRBV7-2
CDR3nt: TGTGCCAGCAGCCGCTACCTCGGCGGGGAGCTGTTTTTT
CDR3aa: CASSRYLGGELFF

abundance: .
j_gene: TRBJ2-1
d_gene: .
v_gene: TRBV27
CDR3nt: TGTGCCAGCAGTTTGGACAGCTACAATGAGCAGTTCTTC
CDR3aa: CASSLDSYNEQFF

abundance: .
j_gene: TRBJ2-1
d_gene: TRBD2
v_gene: TRBV7-2
CDR3nt: TGTGCCAGCCAAAAGCGGGAGTTAAGATCCAACAGAGACAATGAGCAGTTCTTC
CDR3aa: CASQKRELRSNRDNEQFF

abundance: .
j_gene: TRBJ2-7
d_gene: .
v_gene: TRBV5-4
CDR3nt: TGTGCCAGCAGCTCCGGTGGAGGGATTCTTGCCTACGAGCAGTACTTC
CDR3aa: CASSSGGGILAYEQYF

abundance: .
j_gene: TRBJ2-1
d_gene: TRBD2
v_gene: TRBV5-1
CDR3nt: TGCGCCAGCAGCCCTACTAGCGGATACAATGAGCAGTTCTTC
CDR3aa: CASSPTSGYNEQFF

abundance: few
j_gene: TRBJ2-1
d_gene: TRBD1
v_gene: TRBV5-1
CDR3nt: TGCGCCAGCAGCTTGTCACAGGGGGGCCCGGGAGAGCAGTTCTTC
CDR3aa: CASSLSQGGPGEQFF

abundance: .
j_gene: TRBJ1-2
d_gene: TRBD1
v_gene: TRBV6-6
CDR3nt: TGTGCCAGCAGCCGGGACAGAGTCTATGGCTACACCTTC
CDR3aa: CASSRDRVYGYTF

abundance: .
j_gene: TRBJ1-3
d_gene: .
v_gene: TRBV5-6
CDR3nt: TGTGCCAGCAGCTGGAGTGCAGTCCGAGGTTCGGGTGGAAACACCATATATTTT
CDR3aa: CASSWSAVRGSGGNTIYF

abundance: .
j_gene: TRBJ2-7
d_gene: .
v_gene: TRBV9
CDR3nt: TGTGCCAGCAGCGTAGGCCAGGGTCCTAACGAGCAGTACTTC
CDR3aa: CASSVGQGPNEQYF

abundance: .
j_gene: TRBJ2-1
d_gene: .
v_gene: TRBV19
CDR3nt: TGTGCCAGTAGTATAGGGGCAGGGCTGGACAATGAGCAGTTCTTC
CDR3aa: CASSIGAGLDNEQFF

abundance: .
j_gene: TRBJ1-6
d_gene: .
v_gene: TRBV27
CDR3nt: TGTGCCAGCAGTTCCAGAAGGACAGTCCATAATTCACCCCTCCACTTT
CDR3aa: CASSSRRTVHNSPLHF

abundance: once
j_gene: TRBJ1-1
d_gene: .
v_gene: TRBV5-1
CDR3nt: TGCGCCAGCAGCCCCTTAACAGGGCCCACTGAAGCTTTCTTT
CDR3aa: CASSPLTGPTEAFF

abundance: .
j_gene: TRBJ1-2
d_gene: .
v_gene: TRBV30
CDR3nt: TGTGCCTGGAGTGTCGGTACAGGGAACTATGGCTACACCTTC
CDR3aa: CAWSVGTGNYGYTF

abundance: .
j_gene: TRBJ1-1
d_gene: .
v_gene: TRBV30
CDR3nt: TGTGCCTGTAGCAGAAGTCGGGGCACTGAAGCTTTCTTT
CDR3aa: CACSRSRGTEAFF